A single sample gave rise to the 3 T cell receptor beta chains below, sequenced in a study of blood T cell repertoires in COVID-19. The repertoire was sequenced with immunoSEQ multiplex PCR; TCRdb's copy has only in-frame clones and lacks some. The sample carries fewer than 350,000 clones, approximately 90% recorded once. Sample: PBMCs or T cells enriched from blood (not recorded which). Receptors were obtained from a woman younger than 45 with acute COVID-19.

This clone was picked up many times. The V call is TRBV27, the J call TRBJ2-2; 9 bases agree with TRBD2. This CDR3 contains 19 residues. Trimming removed 5 bases from V and 6 bases from J; junction bases left unmatched: 19. CDR1 and CDR2 from the germline V gene are MNHEY and SMNVEV (reference sequence). CDR3 DNA: TGTGCCAGCAGTGCCCTCCTCCCCCTAGCGGGATTAAAGCCCGGGGAGCTGTTTTTT. It codes for CASSALLPLAGLKPGELFF.

The chain has TRBV29-1 and TRBJ2-7; 10 bases are a match to TRBD1. CDR1 SQVTM and CDR2 ANQGSEA come from the germline V gene. Trimming at V came to 0 bases and at J to 1 base, leaving 0 bases not matched to a gene. The CDR3 runs to 14 residues. The CDR3 nucleotides read TGCAGCGTTGAAGAGGGACAGGGGTCCTACGAGCAGTACTTC. It codes for CSVEEGQGSYEQYF.

The chain employs TRBV14 and TRBJ2-1; D ambiguous. V lost 3 bases and J lost 7, with 10 bases in between. The CDR3 length is 13 residues. The V gene's germline CDR1 is SGHDN and CDR2 FVKESK. The CDR3 nucleotides are TGTGCCAGCAGCCATTCTGCGGCTAATGAGCAGTTCTTC. Translating gives CASSHSAANEQFF.